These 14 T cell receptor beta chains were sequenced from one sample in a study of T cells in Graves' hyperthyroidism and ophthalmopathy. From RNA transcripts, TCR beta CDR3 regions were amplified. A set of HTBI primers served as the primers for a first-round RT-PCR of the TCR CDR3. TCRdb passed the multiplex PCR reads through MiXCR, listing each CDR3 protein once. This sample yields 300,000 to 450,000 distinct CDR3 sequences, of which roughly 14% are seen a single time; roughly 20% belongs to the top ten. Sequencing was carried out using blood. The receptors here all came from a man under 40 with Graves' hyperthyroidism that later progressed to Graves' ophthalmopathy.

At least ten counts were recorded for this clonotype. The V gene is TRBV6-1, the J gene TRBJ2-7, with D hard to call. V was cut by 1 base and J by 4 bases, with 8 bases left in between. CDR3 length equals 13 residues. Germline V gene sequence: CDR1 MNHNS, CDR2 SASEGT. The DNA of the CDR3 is TGTGCCAGCAGTGAAGTTGGGGTTTACGAGCAGTACTTC. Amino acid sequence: CASSEVGVYEQYF.

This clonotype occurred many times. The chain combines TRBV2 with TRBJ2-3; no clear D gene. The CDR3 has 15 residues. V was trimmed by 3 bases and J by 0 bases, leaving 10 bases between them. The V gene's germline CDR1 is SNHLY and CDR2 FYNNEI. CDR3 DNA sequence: TGTGCCAGCAGTGATGGGTCTGGTAGCACAGATACGCAGTATTTT. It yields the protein CASSDGSGSTDTQYF.

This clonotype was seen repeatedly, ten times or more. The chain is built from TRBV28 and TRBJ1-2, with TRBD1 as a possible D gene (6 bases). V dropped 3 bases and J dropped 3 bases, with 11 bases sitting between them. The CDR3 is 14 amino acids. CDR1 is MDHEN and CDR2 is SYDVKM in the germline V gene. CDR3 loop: CASSLPGADYGYTF. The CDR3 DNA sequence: TGTGCCAGCAGTTTGCCAGGGGCAGACTATGGCTACACCTTC.

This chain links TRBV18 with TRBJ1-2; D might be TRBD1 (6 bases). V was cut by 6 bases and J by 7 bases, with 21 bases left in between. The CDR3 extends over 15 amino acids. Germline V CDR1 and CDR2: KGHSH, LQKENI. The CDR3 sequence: CASSILQGNEAGYTF. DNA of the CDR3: TGTGCCAGCTCTATACTACAGGGAAATGAGGCTGGCTACACCTTC.

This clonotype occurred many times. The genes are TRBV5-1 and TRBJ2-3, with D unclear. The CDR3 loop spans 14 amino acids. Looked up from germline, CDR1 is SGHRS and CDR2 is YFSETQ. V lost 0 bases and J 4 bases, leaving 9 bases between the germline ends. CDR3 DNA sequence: TGCGCCAGCAGCTTGGGCCAGAGCGCAGATACGCAGTATTTT. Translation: CASSLGQSADTQYF.

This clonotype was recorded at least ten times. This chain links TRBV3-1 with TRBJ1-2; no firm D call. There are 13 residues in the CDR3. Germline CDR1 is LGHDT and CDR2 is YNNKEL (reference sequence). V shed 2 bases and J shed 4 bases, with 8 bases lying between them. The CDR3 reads CASSQNVSYGYTF. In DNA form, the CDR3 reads TGTGCCAGCAGCCAAAATGTGAGCTATGGCTACACCTTC.

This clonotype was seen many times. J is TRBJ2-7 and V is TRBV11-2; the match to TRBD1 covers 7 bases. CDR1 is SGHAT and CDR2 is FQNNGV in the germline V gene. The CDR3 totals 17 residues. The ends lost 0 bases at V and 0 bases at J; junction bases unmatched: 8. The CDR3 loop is CASSLDGLDRISYEQYF. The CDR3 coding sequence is TGTGCCAGCAGCTTAGACGGACTGGACAGGATCTCCTACGAGCAGTACTTC. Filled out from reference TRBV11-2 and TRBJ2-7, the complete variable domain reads EAGVAQSPRYKIIEKRQSVAFWCNPISGHATLYWYQQILGQGPKLLIQFQNNGVVDDSQLPKDRFSAERLKGVDSTLKIQPAKLEDSAVYLCASSLDGLDRISYEQYFGPGTRLTVT.

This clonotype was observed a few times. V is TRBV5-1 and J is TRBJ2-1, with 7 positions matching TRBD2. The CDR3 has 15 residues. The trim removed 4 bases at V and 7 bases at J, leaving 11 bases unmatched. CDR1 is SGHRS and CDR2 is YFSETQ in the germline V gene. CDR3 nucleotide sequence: TGCGCCAGCAGCCTATGGGGGGGGGGGAGGAATGAGCAGTTCTTC. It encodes CASSLWGGGRNEQFF.

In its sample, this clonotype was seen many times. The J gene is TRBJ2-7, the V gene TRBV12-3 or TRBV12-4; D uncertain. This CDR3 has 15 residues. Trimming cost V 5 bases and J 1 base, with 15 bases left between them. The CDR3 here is CASSPPSIFSYEQYF. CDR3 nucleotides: TGTGCCAGCAGTCCACCGAGCATTTTTTCCTACGAGCAGTACTTC.

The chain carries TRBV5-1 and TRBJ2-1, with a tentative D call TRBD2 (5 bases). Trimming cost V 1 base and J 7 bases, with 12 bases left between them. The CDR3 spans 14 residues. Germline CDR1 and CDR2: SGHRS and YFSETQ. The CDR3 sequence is CASSLFGEYNEQFF. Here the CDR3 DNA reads TGCGCCAGCAGCTTGTTCGGGGAATATAATGAGCAGTTCTTC.

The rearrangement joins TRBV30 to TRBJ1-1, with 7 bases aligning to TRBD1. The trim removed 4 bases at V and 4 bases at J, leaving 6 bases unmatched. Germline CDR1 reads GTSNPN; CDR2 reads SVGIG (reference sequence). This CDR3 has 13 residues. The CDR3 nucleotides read TGTGCCTGGAAACAGGGGTTCGGCACTGAAGCTTTCTTT. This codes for CAWKQGFGTEAFF. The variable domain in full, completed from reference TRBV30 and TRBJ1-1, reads SQTIHQWPATLVQPVGSPLSLECTVEGTSNPNLYWYRQAAGRGLQLLFYSVGIGQISSEVPQNLSASRPQDRQFILSSKKLLLSDSGFYLCAWKQGFGTEAFFGQGTRLTVV.

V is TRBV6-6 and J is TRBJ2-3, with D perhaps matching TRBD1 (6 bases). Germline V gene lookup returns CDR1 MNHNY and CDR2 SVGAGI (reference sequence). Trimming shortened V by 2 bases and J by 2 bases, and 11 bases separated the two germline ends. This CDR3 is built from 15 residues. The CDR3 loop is CASSYPRGTTDTQYF. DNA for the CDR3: TGTGCCAGCAGTTACCCGAGGGGGACCACAGATACGCAGTATTTT.

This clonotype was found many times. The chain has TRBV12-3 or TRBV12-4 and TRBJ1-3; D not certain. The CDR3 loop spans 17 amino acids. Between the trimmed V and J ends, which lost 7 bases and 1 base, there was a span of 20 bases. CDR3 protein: CASTLRGWDRSGNTIYF. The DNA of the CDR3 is TGTGCCAGCACTCTTCGTGGGTGGGATCGGTCTGGAAACACCATATATTTT.

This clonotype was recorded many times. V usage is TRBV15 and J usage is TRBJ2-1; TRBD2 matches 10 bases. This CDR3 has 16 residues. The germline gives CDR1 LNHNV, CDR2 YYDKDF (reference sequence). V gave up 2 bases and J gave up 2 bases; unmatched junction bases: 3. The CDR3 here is CATSRSGGGAYNEQFF. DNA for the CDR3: TGTGCCACCAGCAGAAGCGGGGGGGGAGCCTACAATGAGCAGTTCTTC. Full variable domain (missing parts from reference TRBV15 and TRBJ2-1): DAMVIQNPRYQVTQFGKPVTLSCSQTLNHNVMYWYQQKSSQAPKLLFHYYDKDFNNEADTPDNFQSRRPNTSFCFLDIRSPGLGDTAMYLCATSRSGGGAYNEQFFGPGTRLTVL.